The T cell receptor beta chain described here comes from a study of blood T cell repertoires in COVID-19. This CDR3 is 15 amino acids long. Germline CDR1 SGHAT, CDR2 FQNNGV. The junction had 6 bases not matched to a gene; V was cut back by 5 bases and J by 5 bases. Only in-frame clones appear in the TCRdb table, and some are missing; sequencing was by immunoSEQ multiplex PCR. The repertoire holds 300,000 to 350,000 clones, 90% seen once, with under 1.1% in the top ten. V is TRBV11-2 and J is TRBJ1-4; TRBD1 aligns across 9 bases. Material for sequencing was peripheral blood. The receptor was derived from a woman in her thirties or forties with COVID-19, enrolled during active disease. In DNA, the CDR3 is TGTGCCAGCAGCCTGGACAGGGGTTTAAATGAAAAACTGTTTTTT. Translated: CASSLDRGLNEKLFF.